This TCR beta chain was retrieved from a study of CD8 T cells in Susac syndrome. Germline V lookup: CDR1 SGHNT, CDR2 YYREEE (reference sequence). The CDR3 contains 15 residues. V was shortened by 3 bases and J by 3 bases, with 15 bases between the two germline ends. Random hexamers primed reverse transcription of about 0.5 to 1 ug RNA. MiXCR, applied by TCRdb to the immunoSEQ multiplex PCR reads, yields one record per CDR3 protein. The data show some 150,000 distinct CDR3 sequences, more than 90% seen once. The patients with Susac syndrome were individuals who fulfilled the recently defined diagnostic criteria for disease that was either definite or probable.

Input material: CD4+ T cells from PBMCs. The genes are TRBV5-4 and TRBJ2-5; perhaps TRBD1 as D (6 bases). This TCR was recovered from a human donor with Susac syndrome. CDR3 coding DNA: TGTGCCAGCAGCTCCGAAATCAACAGGGAAGAGACCCAGTACTTC. Amino acid sequence: CASSSEINREETQYF.